These 3 T cell receptor beta chains were all obtained from the same sample, sequenced in a study of blood T cell repertoires in COVID-19. Libraries were prepared by immunoSEQ multiplex PCR; TCRdb keeps only in-frame clonotypes and omits some of them. The sample has about 210,000 clones; 88% are singletons. Material for sequencing was peripheral blood. These receptor sequences come from a man aged 70-80 years with acute or convalescent COVID-19.

The rearrangement uses TRBV6-2 or TRBV6-3 and TRBJ2-1, with D possibly TRBD2 on 6 matching bases. The CDR3 length is 14 residues. Germline V lookup: CDR1 MNHEY, CDR2 SVGEGT. The ends were cut back, 6 bases at V and 5 bases at J, with 14 bases in the middle. CDR3 sequence reads: CASSPTSFNNEQFF. CDR3 coding DNA: TGTGCCAGCAGCCCTACTAGCTTCAACAATGAGCAGTTCTTC.

The rearrangement joins TRBV3-1 (or the pseudogene TRBV3-2) to TRBJ2-1; no definite D call. This CDR3 is built from 13 residues. Between the trimmed V and J ends, which lost 2 bases and 6 bases, there was a span of 8 bases. Germline loops: CDR1 LGHDT, CDR2 YNNKEL (reference sequence). In DNA form, the CDR3 reads TGTGCCAGCAGCCAAATCTACAGCAATGAGCAGTTCTTC. Protein sequence: CASSQIYSNEQFF.

The chain links TRBV5-6 to TRBJ2-1; 7 bases agree with TRBD1. The germline V gene encodes CDR1 SGHDT and CDR2 YYEEEE. The CDR3 sequence is 15 residues long. Germline trimming cut 9 bases from V and 4 bases from J; bases unmatched to any gene: 13. CDR3 in DNA: TGTGCCACCAAGTACCGGGACAGATCTTACAATGAGCAGTTCTTC. This translates into CATKYRDRSYNEQFF.